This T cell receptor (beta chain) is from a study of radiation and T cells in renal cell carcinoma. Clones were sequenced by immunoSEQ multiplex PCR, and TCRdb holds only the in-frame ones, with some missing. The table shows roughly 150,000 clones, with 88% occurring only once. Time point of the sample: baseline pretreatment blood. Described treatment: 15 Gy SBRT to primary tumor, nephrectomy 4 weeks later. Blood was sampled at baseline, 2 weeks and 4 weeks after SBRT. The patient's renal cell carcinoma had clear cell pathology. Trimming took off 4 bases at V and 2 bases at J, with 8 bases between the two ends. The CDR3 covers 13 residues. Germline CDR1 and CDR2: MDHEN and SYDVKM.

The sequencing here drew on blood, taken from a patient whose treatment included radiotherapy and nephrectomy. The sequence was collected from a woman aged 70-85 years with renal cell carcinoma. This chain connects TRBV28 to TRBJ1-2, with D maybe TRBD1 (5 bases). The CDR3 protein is CASSSPGNYGYTF. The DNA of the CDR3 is TGTGCCAGCAGTTCGCCAGGGAACTATGGCTACACCTTC.